This record concerns one T cell receptor (beta chain) sequence. This specimen comes from a study of blood T cell repertoires in COVID-19. Seattle cases were enrolled at active infection and followed longitudinally. Germline values: CDR1 LNHDA, CDR2 SQIVND (reference sequence). There are 16 residues in the CDR3. V lost 6 bases to trimming and J lost 1 base; unmatched junction nucleotides: 8. The method was immunoSEQ multiplex PCR; TCRdb's version includes in-frame clones alone and lacks a portion of them. The data hold about 160,000 clones, with 85% to 95% observed a single time. The sequence was obtained from a woman aged 60-75 years with COVID-19, enrolled during active disease. The gene calls are TRBV19 and TRBJ1-4; TRBD1 matches 7 bases. The sample comprised peripheral blood. Here the CDR3 DNA reads TGTGCCAGTAGGGGGTCCAGGACAGGAACTAATGAAAAACTGTTTTTT. Encoded protein: CASRGSRTGTNEKLFF.